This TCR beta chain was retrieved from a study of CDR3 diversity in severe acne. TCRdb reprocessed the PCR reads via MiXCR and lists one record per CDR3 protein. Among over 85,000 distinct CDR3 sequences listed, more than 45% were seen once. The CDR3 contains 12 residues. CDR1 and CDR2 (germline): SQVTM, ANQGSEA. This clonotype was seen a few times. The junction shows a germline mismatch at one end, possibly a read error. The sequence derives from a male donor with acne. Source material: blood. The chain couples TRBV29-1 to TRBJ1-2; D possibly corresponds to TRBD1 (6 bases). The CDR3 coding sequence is TGCAGCGTTGAATATACAGGGCGTAGGCACCACTTC. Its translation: CSVEYTGRRHHF.